Sequencing of this T cell receptor (beta chain) was carried out in a study of blood T cell repertoires in COVID-19. Across the study: Acute and convalescent COVID-19 samples came from the United States, Italy and Spain. Sample material is recorded as cDNA or gDNA derived from T cells, B-cell-depleted T cells, or PBMCs.

Germline V gives CDR1 SEHNR, CDR2 FQNEAQ (reference sequence). Trimming took off 5 bases at V and 6 bases at J, with 11 bases between the two ends. The CDR3 consists of 12 residues. Patients in Seattle were enrolled during active infection, then followed longitudinally. Clones were sequenced by immunoSEQ multiplex PCR, and TCRdb holds only the in-frame ones, with some missing. The sample lists a few hundred thousand clones; 91% were seen once. The clonotype comes from a person aged 18-30 years with COVID-19, enrolled during active disease. The sample comprised peripheral blood. This sequence joins TRBV7-9 and TRBJ2-7, with a tentative D call TRBD1 (5 bases). CDR3 loop: CASSMDKSEQYF. The CDR3 coding sequence is TGTGCCAGCAGCATGGACAAATCCGAGCAGTACTTC.